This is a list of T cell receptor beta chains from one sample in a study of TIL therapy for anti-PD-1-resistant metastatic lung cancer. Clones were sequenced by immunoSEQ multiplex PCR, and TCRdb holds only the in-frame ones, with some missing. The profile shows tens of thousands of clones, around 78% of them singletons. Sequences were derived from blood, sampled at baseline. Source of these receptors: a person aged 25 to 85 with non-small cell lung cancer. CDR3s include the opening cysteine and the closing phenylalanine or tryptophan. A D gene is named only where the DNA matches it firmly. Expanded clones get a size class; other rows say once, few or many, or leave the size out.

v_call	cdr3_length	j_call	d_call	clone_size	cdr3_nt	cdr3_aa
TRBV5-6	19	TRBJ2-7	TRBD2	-	TGTGCCAGCAGGCGTAGCGGGAGGGATGGTCTTAAGGGGTCGCTCGAGCAGTACTTC	CASRRSGRDGLKGSLEQYF
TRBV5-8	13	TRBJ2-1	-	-	TGTGCCAGCACCCAGGTCGACTGGAATGAGCAGTTCTTC	CASTQVDWNEQFF
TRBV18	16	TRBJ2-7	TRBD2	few	TGTGCCAGCTCACCGGGCCGGGGACTAACATCCTACGAGCAGTACTTC	CASSPGRGLTSYEQYF
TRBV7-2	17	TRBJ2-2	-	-	TGTGCCAGCAGCTCCTTAGGGGGTTTTGCGAACACCGGGGAGCTGTTTTTT	CASSSLGGFANTGELFF
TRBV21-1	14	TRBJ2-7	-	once	TGTGCCAGCAGAGGGCGGGCGTGGGCCTACGAGCAGTACTTC	CASRGRAWAYEQYF
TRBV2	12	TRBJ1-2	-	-	TGTGCCAGCACCCCGGGGCCTATGGGCTACACCTTC	CASTPGPMGYTF
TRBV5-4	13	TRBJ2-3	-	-	TGTGCCAGCAGCTTGGCCGGGACAGATACGCAGTATTTT	CASSLAGTDTQYF
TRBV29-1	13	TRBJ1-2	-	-	TGCAGCGTTGAGATGGGGGTGAGCTATGGCTACACCTTC	CSVEMGVSYGYTF
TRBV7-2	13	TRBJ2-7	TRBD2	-	TGTGCCAGCAGCCCCGGGGGGGTCCGGGAGCAGTACTTC	CASSPGGVREQYF
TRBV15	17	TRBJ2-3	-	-	TGTGCCACCAGCAGTTTCCAAACCGGGACCTCCACAGATACGCAGTATTTT	CATSSFQTGTSTDTQYF
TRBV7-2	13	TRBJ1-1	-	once	TGTGCCAGCAGCCAAATTTCGAACACTGAAGCTTTCTTT	CASSQISNTEAFF
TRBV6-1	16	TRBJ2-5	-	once	TGTGCCAGCAGTGAGCCGGGGCGGATGTACCAAGAGACCCAGTACTTC	CASSEPGRMYQETQYF
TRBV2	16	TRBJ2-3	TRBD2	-	TGTGCCAGCAGTCCCCCCCGGCGGGAGGTAGTAGATACGCAGTATTTT	CASSPPRREVVDTQYF
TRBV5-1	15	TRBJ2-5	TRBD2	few	TGCGCCAGCAGCCGAGGGACTAGCGGCCAAGAGACCCAGTACTTC	CASSRGTSGQETQYF
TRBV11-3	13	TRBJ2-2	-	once	TGTGCCAGCAGCTTCGGGAACACCGGGGAGCTGTTTTTT	CASSFGNTGELFF